A single sample gave rise to the 31 T cell receptor beta chains below, sequenced in a study of blood T cell repertoires in COVID-19. Data came from immunoSEQ multiplex PCR; TCRdb stores just in-frame clones and leaves some out. The table shows roughly 260,000 clones, with about nine tenths occurring only once. Sequenced material: PBMCs or T cells enriched from blood (not recorded which). The receptor set was obtained from a woman younger than 35 who had recovered from COVID-19.

CDR3 amino acids: CASSLDGNPNRVLFSEQFF. CDR3 bases: TGTGCCAGCAGCTTAGATGGGAACCCCAACAGGGTTCTGTTCAGCGAGCAGTTCTTC. This sequence joins TRBV11-2 and TRBJ2-1, with D perhaps matching TRBD1 (6 bases). This CDR3 is built from 19 residues. CDR1 and CDR2 (germline): SGHAT, FQNNGV. Trimming cost V 0 bases and J 10 bases, with 28 bases left between them.

This chain joins TRBV14 and TRBJ2-7, with D possibly being TRBD1 (6 bases). Germline CDR1 and CDR2: SGHDN and FVKESK. V was pared by 4 bases and J by 2 bases, with 12 bases between. The CDR3 consists of 14 residues. CDR3 sequence: CASSLRDTTYEQYF. The DNA of the CDR3 is TGTGCCAGCAGCCTCCGGGACACGACCTACGAGCAGTACTTC.

The chain carries TRBV5-4 and TRBJ2-2; 11 bases map to TRBD2. V trimming: 2 bases; J trimming: 4 bases; junction bases outside the gene matches: 7. This CDR3 spans 17 amino acids. CDR1 is SGHNT and CDR2 is YYREEE in the germline V gene (reference sequence). This chain's CDR3 is CASSLLLAGDLTGELFF. Here the CDR3 DNA reads TGTGCCAGCAGCTTACTACTAGCGGGGGACCTCACCGGGGAGCTGTTTTTT. Combining the CDR3 with reference TRBV5-4 and TRBJ2-2 gives the whole variable domain ETGVTQSPTHLIKTRGQQVTLRCSSQSGHNTVSWYQQALGQGPQFIFQYYREEENGRGNFPPRFSGLQFPNYSSELNVNALELDDSALYLCASSLLLAGDLTGELFFGEGSRLTVL.

The chain couples TRBV4-1 to TRBJ2-7; maybe TRBD1 (6 bases). The CDR3 extends over 15 amino acids. Trimming removed 2 bases at V and 2 bases at J, with 13 bases between. Looked up from germline, CDR1 is MGHRA and CDR2 is YSYEKL. The CDR3 DNA reads TGCGCCAGCAGCCAAAAGACAGGTCCAACCTACGAGCAGTACTTC. Encoded protein: CASSQKTGPTYEQYF.

This chain connects TRBV10-1 to TRBJ2-1; 13 bases match TRBD2. The CDR3 spans 17 residues. CDR1 WNHNN and CDR2 SYGVQD come from the germline V gene (reference sequence). V dropped 3 bases and J dropped 7; count of bases not matched to a gene: 9. CDR3 region: CASSDPGLAGRGNEQFF. For the CDR3, the DNA is TGCGCCAGCAGTGACCCGGGACTAGCGGGACGTGGGAATGAGCAGTTCTTC.

The V call is TRBV27, the J call TRBJ1-4, with 8 bases that match TRBD1. CDR1 is MNHEY and CDR2 is SMNVEV in the germline V gene (reference sequence). Trimming took 5 bases from V and 8 from J; bases not matched to a gene: 13. The CDR3 totals 16 residues. The CDR3 loop reads CASSPPRQGLGEKLFF. CDR3 DNA: TGTGCCAGCAGTCCCCCCCGACAGGGGTTAGGAGAAAAACTGTTTTTT.

The rearrangement joins TRBV28 to TRBJ1-5, with TRBD1 matching 10 bases. This CDR3 region has 15 residues. CDR1 is MDHEN, CDR2 SYDVKM, per germline. V lost 6 bases, J lost 4 bases, and 6 bases stayed unmatched. The CDR3 DNA sequence: TGTGCCAGCAGATCCGGGACAGGGGTGAATCAGCCCCAGCATTTT. Translated, it gives CASRSGTGVNQPQHF.

This clone occurred a few times. The rearrangement links TRBV7-9 to TRBJ1-2, with 9 bases matching TRBD1. The germline CDR1 and CDR2 sequences are SEHNR and FQNEAQ (reference sequence). The CDR3 consists of 14 residues. V was clipped by 4 bases and J by 8 bases; unmatched bases: 8. CDR3 sequence (DNA): TGTGCCAGCAGCTCCTACAGGGGGCTGGGAGGCTACACCTTC. Its translation: CASSSYRGLGGYTF.

The chain links TRBV7-9 to TRBJ2-5; 8 bases agree with TRBD2. J was trimmed by 1 base and V by 5 bases; bases with no gene match: 9. The CDR3 length is 16 residues. Germline CDR1 and CDR2: SEHNR and FQNEAQ (reference sequence). CDR3 sequence (DNA): TGTGCCAGCAGCACAATCTTCGGGACTAGCCAAGAGACCCAGTACTTC. Translated, it gives CASSTIFGTSQETQYF.

J is TRBJ2-2 and V is TRBV10-3; 8 bases line up with TRBD1. This CDR3 is 16 amino acids long. Germline lookup yields CDR1 ENHRY and CDR2 SYGVKD. Losses at the gene ends were 6 bases for V and 6 bases for J; bases not matched to a gene: 12. The CDR3 sequence: CAIRRVTGGSAGELFF. CDR3 nucleotides: TGTGCCATCAGACGTGTAACAGGGGGTAGCGCCGGGGAGCTGTTTTTT.

This rearrangement joins TRBV28 to TRBJ2-1; TRBD2 might be the D (6 bases). Germline V gene lookup returns CDR1 MDHEN and CDR2 SYDVKM. V lost 3 bases and J lost 6, with 15 bases in between. The length of the CDR3 is 15 residues. CDR3 loop: CASSLWGRPLNEQFF. The DNA of the CDR3 is TGTGCCAGCAGTTTGTGGGGGAGGCCCCTCAATGAGCAGTTCTTC.

V is TRBV3-1 (or the pseudogene TRBV3-2) and J is TRBJ1-3, with D possibly being TRBD1 (6 bases). The CDR3 loop spans 15 amino acids. V was pared by 4 bases and J by 7 bases, with 17 bases between. Germline V lookup: CDR1 LGHDT, CDR2 YNNKEL (reference sequence). CDR3 amino acids: CASSLAPRGLNTIYF. DNA of the CDR3: TGTGCCAGCAGCCTAGCCCCCAGGGGTTTGAACACCATATATTTT.

The rearrangement uses TRBV6-5 and TRBJ2-1, with 12 bases lining up with TRBD1. This CDR3 is built from 15 residues. With 6 bases clipped from V and 8 bases from J, the junction kept 8 bases outside the gene matches. Germline V lookup: CDR1 MNHEY, CDR2 SVGAGI. The DNA for the CDR3 is TGTGCCAGCAGGGAGGGGACAGGGGGCACCTATGAGCAGTTCTTC. The encoded protein is CASREGTGGTYEQFF.

The chain couples TRBV30 to TRBJ2-3, with 9 bases identical to TRBD2. Germline V gives CDR1 GTSNPN, CDR2 SVGIG (reference sequence). The junction had 7 bases not matched to a gene; V was cut back by 3 bases and J by 6 bases. The CDR3 sequence is 14 residues long. The CDR3 coding sequence is TGTGCCTGGAGCGGCGGGGGGGCCTGGGATACGCAGTATTTT. It is translated as CAWSGGGAWDTQYF.

The chain carries TRBV19 and TRBJ1-6, with D perhaps TRBD1 (6 bases). Germline V gene sequence: CDR1 LNHDA, CDR2 SQIVND (reference sequence). Trimming took 2 bases from V and 4 from J, leaving 12 bases between them. The CDR3 consists of 16 residues. The CDR3: CASSIKGDSYNSPLHF. DNA of the CDR3: TGTGCCAGTAGTATAAAGGGGGATTCGTATAATTCACCCCTCCACTTT.

The chain employs TRBV4-3 and TRBJ1-2, with D unclear. V was shortened by 2 bases and J by 0 bases, with 10 bases between the two germline ends. The CDR3 runs 15 residues. CDR1 is LGHNA and CDR2 is YSLEER in the germline V gene. The CDR3 sequence is CASSQRRVTNYGYTF. The CDR3 bases are TGCGCCAGCAGCCAAAGACGGGTAACTAACTATGGCTACACCTTC.

The chain combines TRBV6-2 or TRBV6-3 with TRBJ1-2, with D unresolved. Germline loops: CDR1 MNHEY, CDR2 SVGEGT. The CDR3 covers 13 residues. V lost 6 bases to trimming and J lost 6 bases, with 14 bases between them. CDR3 sequence reads: CASSLLGRDGYTF. The DNA of the CDR3 is TGTGCCAGCAGCCTACTTGGGAGGGATGGCTACACCTTC.

The chain combines TRBV9 with TRBJ2-3; 8 nucleotides line up with TRBD2. The CDR3 is 16 residues long. Germline V gene lookup returns CDR1 SGDLS and CDR2 YYNGEE. J was trimmed by 0 bases and V by 2 bases; bases with no gene match: 5. This CDR3 is CASSVRLATSTDTQYF. As DNA, the CDR3 is TGTGCCAGCAGCGTCCGACTAGCGACCAGCACAGATACGCAGTATTTT.

This clone was observed at least ten times. The chain links TRBV4-1 to TRBJ1-2; D is possibly TRBD1 (6 bases). This CDR3 region has 17 residues. Trimming pared 0 bases from V and 0 bases from J, leaving 14 bases between. The germline V gene has CDR1 MGHRA and CDR2 YSYEKL. The chain's CDR3 is CASSQDWPGGANYGYTF. The DNA of the CDR3 is TGCGCCAGCAGCCAAGATTGGCCGGGGGGCGCTAACTATGGCTACACCTTC.

CDR3 nucleotides: TGTGCCAGCAGCTTGACCCGACAGGGGCCATATGGGAACTATGGCTACACCTTC. It codes for CASSLTRQGPYGNYGYTF. The chain has TRBV5-4 and TRBJ1-2, with 8 positions matching TRBD1. Germline V lookup: CDR1 SGHNT, CDR2 YYREEE (reference sequence). The CDR3 is made up of 18 amino acids. Losses at the gene ends were 1 base for V and 2 bases for J; bases not matched to a gene: 13.

The CDR3: CSVDPRDKYYEQYF. CDR3 in DNA: TGCAGCGTTGATCCCCGGGACAAATACTACGAGCAGTACTTC. V is TRBV29-1 and J is TRBJ2-7; D is perhaps TRBD1 (6 bases). Germline V lookup: CDR1 SQVTM, CDR2 ANQGSEA. The germline V and J ends were trimmed by 3 bases and 3 bases, with 15 bases remaining between them. This CDR3 is 14 amino acids long.

This rearrangement joins TRBV7-9 to TRBJ2-1, with TRBD2 matching over 8 bases. V shed 3 bases and J 8 bases; nucleotides not matched to a gene: 15. Germline CDR1 is SEHNR and CDR2 is FQNEAQ (reference sequence). This CDR3 comprises 17 residues. CDR3 nucleotides: TGTGCCAGCAGCTTGGATTTAAATAGCGGGAATCGGGATGAGCAGTTCTTC. Protein: CASSLDLNSGNRDEQFF.

The chain joins TRBV28 to TRBJ1-5, with 10 bases that match TRBD1. Losses at the gene ends were 5 bases for V and 7 bases for J; bases not matched to a gene: 2. Germline CDR1 MDHEN, CDR2 SYDVKM. The CDR3 runs to 13 residues. The CDR3 nucleotides are TGTGCCAGCAGTCGACAGGGGGCCCAGCCCCAGCATTTT. Translated: CASSRQGAQPQHF.

This clone showed up just once. This chain joins TRBV7-2 and TRBJ2-1, with TRBD2 matching over 12 bases. The trim removed 2 bases at V and 7 bases at J, leaving 9 bases unmatched. Germline CDR1 and CDR2: SGHTA and FQGNSA. The CDR3 is 17 residues long. The CDR3: CASSLYLAGGNTNEQFF. DNA for the CDR3: TGTGCCAGCAGCTTATATCTAGCGGGGGGGAATACGAATGAGCAGTTCTTC.

The chain recombines TRBV28 with TRBJ1-5; the D is unclear. CDR1 and CDR2 from the germline V gene are MDHEN and SYDVKM. The V and J ends lost 10 bases and 0 bases respectively, with 16 bases between them. CDR3 length: 15 amino acids. CDR3 amino acids: CATLSRTASNQPQHF. The CDR3 nucleotides read TGTGCCACCCTGTCCCGAACAGCTAGCAATCAGCCCCAGCATTTT. The whole variable domain, remainder taken from reference TRBV28 and TRBJ1-5, is DVKVTQSSRYLVKRTGEKVFLECVQDMDHENMFWYRQDPGLGLRLIYFSYDVKMKEKGDIPEGYSVSREKKERFSLILESASTNQTSMYLCATLSRTASNQPQHFGDGTRLSIL.

V usage is TRBV28 and J usage is TRBJ2-7; no clear D gene. The CDR3 contains 18 residues. Looked up from germline, CDR1 is MDHEN and CDR2 is SYDVKM. V shed 3 bases and J shed 0 bases, with 21 bases lying between them. The CDR3, as DNA: TGTGCCAGCAGTTTTCGTCTCTATTCGGCAGGCCCCTCCTACGAGCAGTACTTC. This sequence encodes CASSFRLYSAGPSYEQYF.

The rearrangement links TRBV12-5 to TRBJ2-2; 10 nucleotides line up with TRBD1. Per germline, CDR1 LGHNT and CDR2 FRNRAP. CDR3 length: 16 amino acids. V dropped 5 bases and J dropped 4; count of bases not matched to a gene: 7. CDR3 protein: CASGPYRDRGTGELFF. Here the CDR3 DNA reads TGTGCTAGTGGTCCCTACCGGGACAGGGGCACCGGGGAGCTGTTTTTT.

The V and J genes are TRBV30 and TRBJ1-3; D not certain. Germline assignment: CDR1 GTSNPN and CDR2 SVGIG (reference sequence). There are 13 residues in the CDR3. The V and J ends lost 0 bases and 3 bases respectively, with 6 bases between them. CDR3 amino acids: CAWSVSGGNTIYF. The CDR3 DNA follows: TGTGCCTGGAGTGTATCGGGTGGAAACACCATATATTTT.

The chain carries TRBV30 and TRBJ2-1, with 9 bases matching TRBD2. The CDR3 runs 15 residues. The J segment lost 0 bases and the V segment lost 2 bases, leaving 2 bases of the junction unmatched. The germline gives CDR1 GTSNPN, CDR2 SVGIG (reference sequence). CDR3 DNA: TGTGCCTGGAGTCAAGCGGGAGGCTCCTACAATGAGCAGTTCTTC. It yields the protein CAWSQAGGSYNEQFF.

The chain recombines TRBV7-9 with TRBJ2-5; 7 nucleotides agree with TRBD1. In germline, CDR1 is SEHNR, CDR2 FQNEAQ (reference sequence). V lost 5 bases and J lost 4; bases outside the gene matches: 19. This CDR3 comprises 18 residues. CDR3 region: CASSPGLDRSVPPETQYF. The CDR3 DNA reads TGTGCCAGCAGCCCTGGTTTGGACAGGTCAGTGCCGCCAGAGACCCAGTACTTC.

This clone was observed a few times. The chain is built from TRBV19 and TRBJ1-6, with D tentatively TRBD1 (6 bases). This CDR3 has 14 residues. Germline loops: CDR1 LNHDA, CDR2 SQIVND (reference sequence). V was shortened by 2 bases and J by 10 bases, with 12 bases between the two germline ends. In DNA form, the CDR3 reads TGTGCCAGTAGTATACCCGGGACACCGTCACCCCTCCACTTT. Its translation: CASSIPGTPSPLHF.